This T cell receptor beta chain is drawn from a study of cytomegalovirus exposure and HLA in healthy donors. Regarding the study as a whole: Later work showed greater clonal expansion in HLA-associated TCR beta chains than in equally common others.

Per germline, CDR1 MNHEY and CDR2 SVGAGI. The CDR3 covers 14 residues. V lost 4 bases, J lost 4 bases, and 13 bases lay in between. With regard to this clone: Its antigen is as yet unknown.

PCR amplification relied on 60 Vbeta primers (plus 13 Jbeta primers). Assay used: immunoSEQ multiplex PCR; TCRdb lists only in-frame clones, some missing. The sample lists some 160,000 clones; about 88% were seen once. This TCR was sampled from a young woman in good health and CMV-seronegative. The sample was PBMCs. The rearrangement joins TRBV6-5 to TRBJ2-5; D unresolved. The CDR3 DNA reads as TGTGCCAGCAGTTGGTCGTGGTCTAGAGAGACCCAGTACTTC. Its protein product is CASSWSWSRETQYF.